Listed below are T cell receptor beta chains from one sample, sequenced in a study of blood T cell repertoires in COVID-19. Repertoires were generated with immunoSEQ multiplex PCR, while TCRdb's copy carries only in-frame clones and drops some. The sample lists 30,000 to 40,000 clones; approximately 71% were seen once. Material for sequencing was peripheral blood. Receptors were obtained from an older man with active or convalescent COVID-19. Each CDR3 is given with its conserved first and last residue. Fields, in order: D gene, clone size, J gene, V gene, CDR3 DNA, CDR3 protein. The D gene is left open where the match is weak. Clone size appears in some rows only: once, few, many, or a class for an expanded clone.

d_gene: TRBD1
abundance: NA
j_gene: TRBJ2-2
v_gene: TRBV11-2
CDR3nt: TGTGCCAGCAGCTCGGGACAGAGAACTATCACCGGGGAGCTGTTTTTT
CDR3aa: CASSSGQRTITGELFF

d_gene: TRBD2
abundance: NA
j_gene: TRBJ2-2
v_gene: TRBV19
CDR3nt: TGTGCCAGTAGTATGAAGTCCGGGAGGGCCACCGGGGAGCTGTTTTTT
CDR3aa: CASSMKSGRATGELFF

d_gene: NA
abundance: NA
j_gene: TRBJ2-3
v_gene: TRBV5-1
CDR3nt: TGCGCCAGCAGATCTGACAGCCAAACAGATACGCAGTATTTT
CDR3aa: CASRSDSQTDTQYF

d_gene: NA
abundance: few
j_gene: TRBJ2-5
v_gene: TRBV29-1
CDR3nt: TGCAGCGTTGGGACAGCCGAGACCCAGTACTTC
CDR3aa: CSVGTAETQYF

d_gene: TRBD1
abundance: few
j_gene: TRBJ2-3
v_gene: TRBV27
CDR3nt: TGTGCCAGCAGTTTAAACCCGACAGGGGCGAGGACAGATACGCAGTATTTT
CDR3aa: CASSLNPTGARTDTQYF

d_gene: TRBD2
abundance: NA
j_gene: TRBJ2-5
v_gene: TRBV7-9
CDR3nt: TGTGCCAGCAGCAAAGGACTAGCGGGAGCTGAGACCCAGTACTTC
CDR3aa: CASSKGLAGAETQYF

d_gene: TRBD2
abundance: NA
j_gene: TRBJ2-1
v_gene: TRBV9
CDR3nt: TGTGCCAGCAGCGTAGCGGGAGGTGTCGGTGAGCAGTTCTTC
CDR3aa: CASSVAGGVGEQFF

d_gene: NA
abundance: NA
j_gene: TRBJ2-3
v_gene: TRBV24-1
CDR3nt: TGTGCCACCAGTGATTTCTGGACAGAAACTAGCACAGATACGCAGTATTTT
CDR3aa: CATSDFWTETSTDTQYF

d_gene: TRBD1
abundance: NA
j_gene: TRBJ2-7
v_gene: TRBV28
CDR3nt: TGTGCCAGCAGTTACAGACAGGGGGAAGTCACCTACGAGCAGTACTTC
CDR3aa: CASSYRQGEVTYEQYF

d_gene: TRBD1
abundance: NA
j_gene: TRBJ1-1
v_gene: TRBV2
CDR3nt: TGTGCCAGCCGGGGACAGGCGAACACTGAAGCTTTCTTT
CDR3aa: CASRGQANTEAFF

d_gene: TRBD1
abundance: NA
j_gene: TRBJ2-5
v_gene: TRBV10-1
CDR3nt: TGCGCCAGCAGTAAGGGACAGGGAGAGACCCAGTACTTC
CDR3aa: CASSKGQGETQYF

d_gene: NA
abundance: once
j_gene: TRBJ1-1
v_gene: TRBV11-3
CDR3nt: TGTGCCAGCAGCTCACTCCCGATGAACACTGAAGCTTTCTTT
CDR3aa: CASSSLPMNTEAFF

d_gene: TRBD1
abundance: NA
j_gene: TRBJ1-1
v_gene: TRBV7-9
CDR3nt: TGTGCCAGCAGCTTTAGGAACAGGGGGAACACTGAAGCTTTCTTT
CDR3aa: CASSFRNRGNTEAFF

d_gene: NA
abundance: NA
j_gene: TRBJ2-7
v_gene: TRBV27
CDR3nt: TGTGCCAGCAGTTTGAAACAGACCTACGAGCAGTACTTC
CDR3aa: CASSLKQTYEQYF

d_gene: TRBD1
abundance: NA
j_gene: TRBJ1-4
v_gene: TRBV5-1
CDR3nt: TGCGCCAGCAGCCCTTGGACAGGGAATGAAAAACTGTTTTTT
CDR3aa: CASSPWTGNEKLFF

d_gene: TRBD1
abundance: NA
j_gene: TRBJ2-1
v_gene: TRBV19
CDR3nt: TGTGCCAGTAGTATAAACAGGGGGCTCAATGAGCAGTTCTTC
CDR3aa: CASSINRGLNEQFF

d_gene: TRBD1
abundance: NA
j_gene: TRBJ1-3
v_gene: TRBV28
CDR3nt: TGTGCCAGCACTGGACAGGGCTACTCTGGAAACACCATATATTTT
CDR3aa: CASTGQGYSGNTIYF

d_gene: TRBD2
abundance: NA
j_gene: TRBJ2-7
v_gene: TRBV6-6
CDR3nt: TGTGCCAGCAAATACCGGCTAGCGGGAGATCGGCAGTACTTC
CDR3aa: CASKYRLAGDRQYF

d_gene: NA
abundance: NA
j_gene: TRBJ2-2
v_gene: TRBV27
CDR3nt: TGTGCCAGCATGCTGCGGGTGAACACCGGGGAGCTGTTTTTT
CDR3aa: CASMLRVNTGELFF

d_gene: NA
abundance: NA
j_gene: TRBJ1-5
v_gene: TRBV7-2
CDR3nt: TGTGCCAGCAGCTTAGTGTACTGGGAGGGCGCCCAGCCCCAGCATTTT
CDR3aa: CASSLVYWEGAQPQHF

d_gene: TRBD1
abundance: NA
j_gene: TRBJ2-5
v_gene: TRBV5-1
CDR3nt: TGCGCCAGCAGCTTGGGACAGGGGGAGACCCAGTACTTC
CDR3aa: CASSLGQGETQYF

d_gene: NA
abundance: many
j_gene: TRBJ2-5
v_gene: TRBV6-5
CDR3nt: TGTGCCAGCAGTTACTGGCAGGGTGAGACCCAGTACTTC
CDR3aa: CASSYWQGETQYF

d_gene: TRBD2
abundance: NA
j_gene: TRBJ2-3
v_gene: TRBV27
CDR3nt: TGTGCCAGCAGTTTATTATCACCGGGACTAGCGGGGTCTGATACGCAGTATTTT
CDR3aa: CASSLLSPGLAGSDTQYF

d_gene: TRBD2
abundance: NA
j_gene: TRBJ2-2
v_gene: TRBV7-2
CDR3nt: TGTGCCAGCAGTCCCGGGACTAGTCTCAGCGGGGAGCTGTTTTTT
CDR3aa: CASSPGTSLSGELFF

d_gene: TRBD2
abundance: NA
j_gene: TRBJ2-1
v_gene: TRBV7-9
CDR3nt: TGTGCCAGCAGCAGCGGGACTAGCTTGTTCTACAATGAGCAGTTCTTC
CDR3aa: CASSSGTSLFYNEQFF

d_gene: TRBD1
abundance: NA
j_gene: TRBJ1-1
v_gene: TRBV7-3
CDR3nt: TGTGCCAGCAGCTCGAAAGGGGGCATCACTGAAGCTTTCTTT
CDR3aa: CASSSKGGITEAFF

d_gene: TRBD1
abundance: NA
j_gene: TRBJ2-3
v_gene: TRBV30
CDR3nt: TGTGCCTGGAACCCGACAGGGAGCACAGATACGCAGTATTTT
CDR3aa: CAWNPTGSTDTQYF

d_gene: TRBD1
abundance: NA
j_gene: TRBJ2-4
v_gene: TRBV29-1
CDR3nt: TGCAGCGCGAAACAGGGGGCGGGAAACATTCAGTACTTC
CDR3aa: CSAKQGAGNIQYF

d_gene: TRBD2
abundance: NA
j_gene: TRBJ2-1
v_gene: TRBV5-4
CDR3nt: TGTGCCAGCAGCTTGGCGACTAGCGTCTCCTACAATGAGCAGTTCTTC
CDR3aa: CASSLATSVSYNEQFF

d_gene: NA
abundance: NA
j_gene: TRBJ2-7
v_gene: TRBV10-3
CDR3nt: TGTGCCATCGGGGAGAGACGGGCCTCCTACGAGCAGTACTTC
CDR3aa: CAIGERRASYEQYF

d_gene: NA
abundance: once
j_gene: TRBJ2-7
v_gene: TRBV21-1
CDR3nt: TGTGCCAGCAGCAAAGTATTCAGGGGGTTTAAGTACGAGCAGTACTTC
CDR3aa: CASSKVFRGFKYEQYF

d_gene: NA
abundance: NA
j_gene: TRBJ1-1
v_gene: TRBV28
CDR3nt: TGTGCCAGCAGTTCTATTCCGACAGTGATGAACACTGAAGCTTTCTTT
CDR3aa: CASSSIPTVMNTEAFF

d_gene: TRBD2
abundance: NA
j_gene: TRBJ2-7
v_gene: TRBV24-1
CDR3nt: TGTGCCTCTAGCGGATTGAGCTCCTACGAGCAGTACTTC
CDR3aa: CASSGLSSYEQYF

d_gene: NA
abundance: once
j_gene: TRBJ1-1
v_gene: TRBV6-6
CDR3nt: TGTGCCAGCAGTTACTCACAAATGAACACTGAAGCTTTCTTT
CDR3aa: CASSYSQMNTEAFF

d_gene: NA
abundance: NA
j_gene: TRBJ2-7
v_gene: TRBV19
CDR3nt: TGTGCCAGTAGTATGGTGGGGGCTTACTACGAGCAGTACTTC
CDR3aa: CASSMVGAYYEQYF

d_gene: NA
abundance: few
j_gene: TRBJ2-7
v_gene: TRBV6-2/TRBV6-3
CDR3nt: TGTGCCAGCAGTTACCCCGAACAAGGAGATTACGAGCAGTACTTC
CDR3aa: CASSYPEQGDYEQYF

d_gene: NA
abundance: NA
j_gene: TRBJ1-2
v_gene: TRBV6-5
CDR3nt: TGTGCCAGCAGTTCTACAGGGTACGGCTATGGCTACACCTTC
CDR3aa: CASSSTGYGYGYTF

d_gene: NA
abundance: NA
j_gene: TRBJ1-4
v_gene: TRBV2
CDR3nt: TGTGCCAGCAGCGAGGGTTCAAGTAGTGAAAAACTGTTTTTT
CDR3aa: CASSEGSSSEKLFF

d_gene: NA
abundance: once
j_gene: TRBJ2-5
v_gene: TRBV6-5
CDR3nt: TGTGCCAGCAGTTATAATTCGAGAAGAGAGACCCAGTACTTC
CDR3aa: CASSYNSRRETQYF

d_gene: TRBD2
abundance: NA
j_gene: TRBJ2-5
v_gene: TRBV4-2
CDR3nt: TGTGCCAGCAGCCAAGATTCGAAAGCGGGAGGGTACCAAGAGACCCAGTACTTC
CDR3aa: CASSQDSKAGGYQETQYF

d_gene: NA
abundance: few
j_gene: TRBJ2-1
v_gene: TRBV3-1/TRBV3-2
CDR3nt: TGTGCCAGCAGCCAAGTCGGCAATGAGCAGTTCTTC
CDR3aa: CASSQVGNEQFF

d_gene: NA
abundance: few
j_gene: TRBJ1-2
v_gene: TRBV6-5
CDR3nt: TGTGCCAGCAGTTCCGGCAGGGGAAGCTATGGCTACACCTTC
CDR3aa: CASSSGRGSYGYTF

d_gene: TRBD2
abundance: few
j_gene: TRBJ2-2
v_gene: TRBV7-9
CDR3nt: TGTGCCAGCAGCATCGGGACTAAGAACACCGGGGAGCTGTTTTTT
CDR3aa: CASSIGTKNTGELFF

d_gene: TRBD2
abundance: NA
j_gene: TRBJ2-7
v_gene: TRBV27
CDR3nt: TGTGCCAGCAGCGGACTAGCGGGAGGACCATTCTCCTACGAGCAGTACTTC
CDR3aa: CASSGLAGGPFSYEQYF

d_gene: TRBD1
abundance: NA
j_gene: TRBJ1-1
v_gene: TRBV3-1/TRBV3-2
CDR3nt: TGTGCCAGCAGCCCACAGGGGACCCAGAACACTGAAGCTTTCTTT
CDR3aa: CASSPQGTQNTEAFF

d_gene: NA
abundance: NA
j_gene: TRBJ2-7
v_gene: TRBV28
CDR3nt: TGTGCCACCTACCAGCTGGGACAACCCTACGAGCAGTACTTC
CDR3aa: CATYQLGQPYEQYF

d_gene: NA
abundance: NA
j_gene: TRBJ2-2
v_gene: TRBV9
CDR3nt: TGTGCCAGCAGCGTAACGGGAACGAACACCGGGGAGCTGTTTTTT
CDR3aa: CASSVTGTNTGELFF

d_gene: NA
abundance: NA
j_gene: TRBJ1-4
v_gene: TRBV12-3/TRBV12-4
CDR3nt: TGTGCCAGCGCTCAGGGATCCGGTGAAAAACTGTTTTTT
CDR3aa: CASAQGSGEKLFF

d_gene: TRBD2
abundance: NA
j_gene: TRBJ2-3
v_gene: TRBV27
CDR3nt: TGTGCCAGCAGTTTACGTGCGGGAGGAGTTACGCAGTATTTT
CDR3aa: CASSLRAGGVTQYF

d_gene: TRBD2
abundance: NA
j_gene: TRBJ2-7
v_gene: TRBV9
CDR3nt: TGTGCCAGCAGCGTTTCTAGCGGGTGGGGAGAGCAGTACTTC
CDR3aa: CASSVSSGWGEQYF

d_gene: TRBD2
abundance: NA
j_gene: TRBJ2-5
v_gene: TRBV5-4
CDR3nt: TGTGCCAGCAGCTTGGGACTAGCGGGACAAGAGACCCAGTACTTC
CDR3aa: CASSLGLAGQETQYF